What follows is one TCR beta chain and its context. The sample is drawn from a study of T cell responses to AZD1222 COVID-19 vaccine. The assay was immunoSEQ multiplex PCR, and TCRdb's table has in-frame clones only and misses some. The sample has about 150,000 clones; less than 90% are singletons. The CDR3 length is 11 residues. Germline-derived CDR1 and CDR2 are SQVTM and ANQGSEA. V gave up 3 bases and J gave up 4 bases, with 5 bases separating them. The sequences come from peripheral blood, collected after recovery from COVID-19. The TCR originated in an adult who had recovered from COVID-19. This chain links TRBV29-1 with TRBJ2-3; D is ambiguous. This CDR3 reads CSVEEPDTQYF. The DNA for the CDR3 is TGCAGCGTTGAGGAACCAGATACGCAGTATTTT.